This T cell receptor beta chain was observed in a study of cytomegalovirus exposure and HLA in healthy donors. Overall study context: The study placed about four fifths of its approximately 400 genotyped donors in the Caucasian-associated ancestry cluster.

The study sampled nominally healthy donors, though unrecorded immune exposures were likely. Researchers ran the PCR with 60 Vbeta and 13 Jbeta primers. Profiling relied on immunoSEQ multiplex PCR, and the TCRdb table lists in-frame clones only, not all of them. In the table there are 76,000 or so clones, 78% of which are singletons. This clone was recorded a few times. This CDR3 contains 12 residues. CDR1 and CDR2 (germline): SQVTM, ANQGSEA. The V end lost 7 bases, the J end lost 1 base, and 9 bases lay between the germline ends. This chain connects TRBV29-1 to TRBJ2-3; the D gene is possibly TRBD2 (6 bases). Material: PBMCs. The receptor's source is a woman in her thirties or forties in good health and CMV-seropositive. The chain's CDR3 is CSARGGTDTQYF. The CDR3 DNA reads TGCAGCGCTCGCGGGGGCACAGATACGCAGTATTTT.